The 28 T cell receptor beta chains reported below all come from one sample, sequenced in a study of shared clonotypes between healthy human individuals. Clones were read by immunoSEQ multiplex PCR, and TCRdb kept only the in-frame ones, dropping some. Among about 2.4 million clones listed, 93% were seen once. Sequencing was carried out using naive CD4+ T cells from PBMCs. Subset given: CD45RA+ positively selected. The source of these receptors is a man between 18 and 29 years old in good health. Some clones in this sample may be carry-over from other donors' samples.

In the case of this clone: The same CDR3 also results from other DNA sequences found in this sample. The CDR3 is CASSQGGEQYF. CDR3 DNA: TGTGCCAGCAGCCAGGGGGGCGAGCAGTACTTC. The chain joins TRBV28 to TRBJ2-7; D is possibly TRBD1 (7 bases). The germline V gene has CDR1 MDHEN and CDR2 SYDVKM. Trimming removed 6 bases at V and 6 bases at J, with 9 bases between. This CDR3 spans 11 amino acids.

This sequence joins TRBV7-9 and TRBJ1-1; 9 positions agree with TRBD1. Losses at the gene ends were 5 bases for V and 1 base for J; bases not matched to a gene: 2. The CDR3 has 14 residues. Per the germline V gene, CDR1 is SEHNR and CDR2 is FQNEAQ (reference sequence). The CDR3 spells CASSVGQGNTEAFF. CDR3 bases: TGTGCCAGCAGCGTGGGACAGGGGAACACTGAAGCTTTCTTT. The full variable domain, rest sourced from reference TRBV7-9 and TRBJ1-1, is DTGVSQNPRHKITKRGQNVTFRCDPISEHNRLYWYRQTLGQGPEFLTYFQNEAQLEKSRLLSDRFSAERPKGSFSTLEIQRTEQGDSAMYLCASSVGQGNTEAFFGQGTRLTVV.

Comments on this clone: Other DNA variants within this sample encode the same CDR3. The chain combines TRBV15 with TRBJ2-7; D is undetermined. The V gene's germline CDR1 is LNHNV and CDR2 YYDKDF (reference sequence). This CDR3 is built from 12 residues. V gave up 0 bases and J gave up 2 bases, with 2 bases separating them. The CDR3, as DNA: TGTGCCACCAGCAGAGATACCTACGAGCAGTACTTC. The encoded protein is CATSRDTYEQYF.

This clone was seen once. J is TRBJ1-1 and V is TRBV5-1; D is unresolved. Germline V gene lookup returns CDR1 SGHRS and CDR2 YFSETQ. CDR3 size: 14 residues. V lost 6 bases and J 3 bases, leaving 15 bases between the germline ends. CDR3 bases: TGCGCCAGCACCACCAATACTGGGTACACTGAAGCTTTCTTT. This translates into CASTTNTGYTEAFF.

The gene calls are TRBV7-3 and TRBJ2-3; tentative D call: TRBD2 (6 bases). Looked up from germline, CDR1 is SGHTA and CDR2 is FQGTGA. V lost 2 bases and J lost 2, with 14 bases in between. The CDR3 length is 16 residues. CDR3 in amino acids: CASSLHPGEDTDTQYF. The CDR3 region has the DNA TGTGCCAGCAGCTTACATCCGGGGGAGGACACAGATACGCAGTATTTT.

The genes are TRBV27 and TRBJ2-3; D not resolved. Per the germline V gene, CDR1 is MNHEY and CDR2 is SMNVEV (reference sequence). The ends were cut back, 7 bases at V and 3 bases at J, with 17 bases in the middle. This CDR3 is built from 15 residues. The CDR3 nucleotides read TGTGCCAGCAAGTGGCGAGGTGGTGGAACAGATACGCAGTATTTT. It translates to CASKWRGGGTDTQYF.

This clone was seen just once. V and J are TRBV6-1 and TRBJ2-2; D is unresolved. Germline values: CDR1 MNHNS, CDR2 SASEGT. This CDR3 has 14 amino acids. The V end was cut by 8 bases, the J end by 1 base, with 11 bases between. The CDR3 DNA follows: TGTGCCAGCGGAACTGGGAAGAACACCGGGGAGCTGTTTTTT. Translating it yields CASGTGKNTGELFF.

The rearrangement links TRBV19 to TRBJ1-2; D unclear. V lost 3 bases and J lost 0, with 14 bases in between. CDR3 length: 16 residues. Per the germline V gene, CDR1 is LNHDA and CDR2 is SQIVND (reference sequence). CDR3 sequence (DNA): TGTGCCAGTAGTATTTTGGTAGGCACATCTAACTATGGCTACACCTTC. It specifies CASSILVGTSNYGYTF.

The V gene is TRBV5-1, the J gene TRBJ1-4; D is possibly TRBD1 (6 bases). Germline CDR1 SGHRS, CDR2 YFSETQ. The CDR3 spans 15 residues. Trimming left V 4 bases short and J 3 bases short, with 13 bases between. CDR3 in amino acids: CASSLTGWANEKLFF. The CDR3 DNA reads as TGCGCCAGCAGCCTAACAGGGTGGGCTAATGAAAAACTGTTTTTT.

V usage is TRBV18 and J usage is TRBJ2-2, with 13 nucleotides matching TRBD2. The CDR3 has 17 amino acids. Per the germline V gene, CDR1 is KGHSH and CDR2 is LQKENI. Trimming took 9 bases from V and 4 from J; bases not matched to a gene: 11. CDR3 sequence (DNA): TGTGCCAGTCCAATGTCCGGACTAGCGGGGGCCACCGGGGAGCTGTTTTTT. Its protein product is CASPMSGLAGATGELFF.

V usage is TRBV6-5 and J usage is TRBJ2-7, with no clear D. Germline CDR1 MNHEY, CDR2 SVGAGI. The CDR3 consists of 15 residues. Trimming cost V 5 bases and J 3 bases, with 17 bases left between them. The CDR3 DNA reads as TGTGCCAGCAGTCCCCGAAGGGTGGGCGGCTACGAGCAGTACTTC. Residues: CASSPRRVGGYEQYF.

The CDR3 is CASSPYDGFYGYTF. The CDR3 DNA sequence: TGTGCCAGCAGTCCTTATGACGGATTCTATGGCTACACCTTC. The rearrangement links TRBV27 to TRBJ1-2; D unclear. Germline V gene sequence: CDR1 MNHEY, CDR2 SMNVEV (reference sequence). CDR3 length: 14 amino acids. Trimming removed 5 bases from V and 4 bases from J, with 14 bases in between.

V and J are TRBV11-2 and TRBJ2-4, with 11 positions matching TRBD2. This CDR3 has 16 amino acids. V shed 4 bases and J 9 bases; nucleotides not matched to a gene: 11. Germline V gives CDR1 SGHAT, CDR2 FQNNGV. The CDR3 bases are TGTGCCAGCAGCTCGCCACGTAGCGGGAGGGGGCCCATTCAGTACTTC. Translating gives CASSSPRSGRGPIQYF.

The rearrangement joins TRBV5-1 to TRBJ1-5; D is undetermined. V gave up 4 bases and J gave up 5 bases, with 10 bases separating them. CDR3 length: 13 residues. Germline-derived CDR1 and CDR2 are SGHRS and YFSETQ. As DNA, the CDR3 is TGCGCCAGCAGCGTAAATAGGGATCAGCCCCAGCATTTT. Amino acids: CASSVNRDQPQHF.

As regards this clone: This sample includes further DNA sequences coding for the same CDR3. The rearrangement joins TRBV18 to TRBJ1-1; 8 positions agree with TRBD1. The V gene end was trimmed by 1 base and the J gene end by 4 bases; junction bases not matched to a gene: 5. Germline V gene sequence: CDR1 KGHSH, CDR2 LQKENI. The CDR3 is 15 residues long. This chain's CDR3 is CASSPLGQGSTEAFF. The CDR3 bases are TGTGCCAGCTCACCACTTGGACAGGGTAGCACTGAAGCTTTCTTT.

The J gene is TRBJ2-1, the V gene TRBV11-2; D is uncertain. V was cut by 3 bases and J by 6 bases, with 12 bases left in between. The CDR3 covers 14 residues. Germline assignment: CDR1 SGHAT and CDR2 FQNNGV. CDR3 region: CASSLSLGGNEQFF. The CDR3 DNA is TGTGCCAGCAGCTTGTCCTTGGGCGGCAATGAGCAGTTCTTC.

The chain uses TRBV11-2 and TRBJ2-7, with D perhaps matching TRBD1 (7 bases). The CDR3 consists of 12 residues. Germline V gives CDR1 SGHAT, CDR2 FQNNGV. V shed 5 bases and J shed 6 bases, with 11 bases lying between them. CDR3 region: CASSPQGGEQYF. CDR3 bases: TGTGCCAGCAGCCCCCAGGGGGGCGAGCAGTACTTC. Supplemented by reference TRBV11-2 and TRBJ2-7, the full variable domain reads EAGVAQSPRYKIIEKRQSVAFWCNPISGHATLYWYQQILGQGPKLLIQFQNNGVVDDSQLPKDRFSAERLKGVDSTLKIQPAKLEDSAVYLCASSPQGGEQYFGPGTRLTVT.

The chain is built from TRBV13 and TRBJ2-1; TRBD2 is a possible D gene (5 bases). The CDR3 runs 14 residues. Germline lookup yields CDR1 PRHDT and CDR2 FYEKMQ (reference sequence). V was clipped by 4 bases and J by 7 bases, with 14 bases between them. The CDR3 loop reads CASSSPRGSNEQFF. As DNA, the CDR3 is TGTGCCAGCAGCTCCCCCCGGGGATCGAATGAGCAGTTCTTC.

This clone was detected once. The chain joins TRBV5-1 to TRBJ2-1; possibly TRBD2 for D (7 bases). This CDR3 has 15 amino acids. Trimming cost V 6 bases and J 0 bases, with 13 bases left between them. The V gene's germline CDR1 is SGHRS and CDR2 YFSETQ. CDR3 in amino acids: CASISGEGSYNEQFF. DNA of the CDR3: TGCGCCAGCATTTCAGGGGAGGGCTCCTACAATGAGCAGTTCTTC.

This chain uses TRBV5-1 with TRBJ1-6, with 7 nucleotides matching TRBD1. Germline CDR1 and CDR2: SGHRS and YFSETQ. The CDR3 is 17 amino acids. V gave up 0 bases and J gave up 6 bases; unmatched junction bases: 9. The CDR3, as DNA: TGCGCCAGCAGCTTGGGGCCCCGGACAGGCCTTAATTCACCCCTCCACTTT. This translates into CASSLGPRTGLNSPLHF.

V usage is TRBV5-1 and J usage is TRBJ2-5; 9 bases are shared with TRBD1. V lost 4 bases and J lost 4; bases outside the gene matches: 5. CDR3 length: 14 amino acids. CDR1 and CDR2 (germline): SGHRS, YFSETQ. The CDR3 DNA reads TGCGCCAGCAGCCGGTGGGGACAGGGAGAGACCCAGTACTTC. Translation gives CASSRWGQGETQYF. Looking up the rest from reference TRBV5-1 and TRBJ2-5 gives the full variable domain: KAGVTQTPRYLIKTRGQQVTLSCSPISGHRSVSWYQQTPGQGLQFLFEYFSETQRNKGNFPGRFSGRQFSNSRSEMNVSTLELGDSALYLCASSRWGQGETQYFGPGTRLLVL.

The chain carries TRBV7-9 and TRBJ2-7; TRBD2 aligns across 13 bases. The junction had 9 bases not matched to a gene; V was cut back by 0 bases and J by 4 bases. The germline CDR1 and CDR2 sequences are SEHNR and FQNEAQ (reference sequence). The CDR3 has 18 amino acids. CDR3 loop: CASSLALRLAGGLYEQYF. CDR3 nucleotides: TGTGCCAGCAGCTTAGCCCTCAGACTAGCGGGAGGCTTATACGAGCAGTACTTC.

J is TRBJ2-5 and V is TRBV20-1; D call uncertain. This CDR3 has 11 amino acids. CDR1 is DFQATT and CDR2 is SNEGSKA in the germline V gene (reference sequence). Trimming removed 8 bases from V and 5 bases from J, with 12 bases in between. The CDR3 is CSSDLRETQYF. The DNA for the CDR3 is TGCAGTTCCGATTTGAGGGAGACCCAGTACTTC.

This chain connects TRBV7-2 to TRBJ2-7, with D possibly TRBD1 on 6 matching bases. CDR3 length equals 15 residues. Germline V CDR1 and CDR2: SGHTA, FQGNSA. Trimming shortened V by 4 bases and J by 2 bases, and 15 bases separated the two germline ends. Written as DNA, the CDR3 is TGTGCCAGCAGCTACCGTAGGCAGGGGACCTACGAGCAGTACTTC. Translation gives CASSYRRQGTYEQYF. The entire variable domain, with the rest obtained from reference TRBV7-2 and TRBJ2-7, is as follows: GAGVSQSPSNKVTEKGKDVELRCDPISGHTALYWYRQSLGQGLEFLIYFQGNSAPDKSGLPSDRFSAERTGGSVSTLTIQRTQQEDSAVYLCASSYRRQGTYEQYFGPGTRLTVT.

CDR3 in DNA: TGCGCCAGCAGCCAAGGGACGGGAGGGACTAGCGGGAGGAATGAGCAGTTCTTC. It yields the protein CASSQGTGGTSGRNEQFF. The chain is built from TRBV4-1 and TRBJ2-1, with 15 bases aligning to TRBD2. CDR3 length: 18 amino acids. The J segment lost 7 bases and the V segment lost 1 base, leaving 8 bases of the junction unmatched. Germline V lookup: CDR1 MGHRA, CDR2 YSYEKL.

The CDR3 nucleotides read TGTGCCAGCAGCCCGAGGGGTCTCCCCTACGAGCAGTACTTC. Translation gives CASSPRGLPYEQYF. The rearrangement uses TRBV9 and TRBJ2-7; D could derive from TRBD1 or TRBD2 (5 bases each). Germline CDR1 is SGDLS and CDR2 is YYNGEE. Trimming removed 4 bases from V and 2 bases from J, with 13 bases in between. The CDR3 spans 14 residues.

V usage is TRBV5-1 and J usage is TRBJ1-1; D is possibly TRBD1 (5 bases). V shed 5 bases and J shed 1 base, with 15 bases lying between them. The germline CDR1 and CDR2 sequences are SGHRS and YFSETQ. The CDR3 has 15 residues. CDR3 DNA sequence: TGCGCCAGCAGAGTGGGACCCGCAGCGAACACTGAAGCTTTCTTT. Translation: CASRVGPAANTEAFF.

This chain connects TRBV30 to TRBJ2-4; 7 bases align to TRBD1. The CDR3 covers 13 residues. Unmatched junction bases numbered 6, after V lost 0 bases and J lost 10 bases. Per germline, CDR1 GTSNPN and CDR2 SVGIG (reference sequence). Here the CDR3 reads CAWSVGTDTIQYF. The CDR3 DNA follows: TGTGCCTGGAGTGTAGGGACAGACACGATTCAGTACTTC.